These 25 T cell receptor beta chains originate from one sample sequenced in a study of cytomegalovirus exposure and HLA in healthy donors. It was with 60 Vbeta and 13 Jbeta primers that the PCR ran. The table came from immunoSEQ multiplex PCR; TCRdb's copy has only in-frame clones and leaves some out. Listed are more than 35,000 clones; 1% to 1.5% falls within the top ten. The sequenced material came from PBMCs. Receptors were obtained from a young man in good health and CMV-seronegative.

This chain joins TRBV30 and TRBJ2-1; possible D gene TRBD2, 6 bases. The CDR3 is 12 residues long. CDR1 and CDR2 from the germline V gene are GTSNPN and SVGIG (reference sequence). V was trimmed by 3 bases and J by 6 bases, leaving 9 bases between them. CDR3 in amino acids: CAWRTSSNEQFF. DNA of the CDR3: TGTGCCTGGAGGACTAGTTCCAATGAGCAGTTCTTC. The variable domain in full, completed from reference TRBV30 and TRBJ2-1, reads SQTIHQWPATLVQPVGSPLSLECTVEGTSNPNLYWYRQAAGRGLQLLFYSVGIGQISSEVPQNLSASRPQDRQFILSSKKLLLSDSGFYLCAWRTSSNEQFFGPGTRLTVL.

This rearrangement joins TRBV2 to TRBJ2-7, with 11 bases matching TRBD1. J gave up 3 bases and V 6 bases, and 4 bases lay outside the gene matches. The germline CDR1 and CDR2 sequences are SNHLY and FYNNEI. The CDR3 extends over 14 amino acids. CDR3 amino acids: CASSQGQGDYEQYF. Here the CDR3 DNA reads TGTGCCAGCAGCCAGGGACAGGGGGACTACGAGCAGTACTTC.

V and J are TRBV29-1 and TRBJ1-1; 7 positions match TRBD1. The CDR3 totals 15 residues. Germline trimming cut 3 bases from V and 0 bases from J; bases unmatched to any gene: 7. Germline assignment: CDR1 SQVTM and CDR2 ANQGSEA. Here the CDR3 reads CSVDPLTGLNTEAFF. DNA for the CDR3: TGCAGCGTTGACCCGTTGACAGGGTTGAACACTGAAGCTTTCTTT.

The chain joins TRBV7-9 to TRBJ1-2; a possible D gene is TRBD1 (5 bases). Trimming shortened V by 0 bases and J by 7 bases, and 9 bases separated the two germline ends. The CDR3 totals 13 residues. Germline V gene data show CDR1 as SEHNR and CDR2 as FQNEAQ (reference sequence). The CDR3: CASSLAGTLGYTF. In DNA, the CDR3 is TGTGCCAGCAGCTTAGCCGGGACTCTTGGCTACACCTTC.

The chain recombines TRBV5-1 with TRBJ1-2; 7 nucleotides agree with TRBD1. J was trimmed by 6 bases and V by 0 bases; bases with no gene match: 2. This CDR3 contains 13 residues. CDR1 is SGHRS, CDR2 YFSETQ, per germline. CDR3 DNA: TGCGCCAGCAGCTTGGGAGGGGGCGATGGCTACACCTTC. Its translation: CASSLGGGDGYTF.

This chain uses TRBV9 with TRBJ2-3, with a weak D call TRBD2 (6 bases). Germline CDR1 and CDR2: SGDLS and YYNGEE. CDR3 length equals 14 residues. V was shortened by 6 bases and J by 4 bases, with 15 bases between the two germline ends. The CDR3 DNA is TGTGCCAGCACCTCGGGACTCCTGCCAGATACGCAGTATTTT. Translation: CASTSGLLPDTQYF.

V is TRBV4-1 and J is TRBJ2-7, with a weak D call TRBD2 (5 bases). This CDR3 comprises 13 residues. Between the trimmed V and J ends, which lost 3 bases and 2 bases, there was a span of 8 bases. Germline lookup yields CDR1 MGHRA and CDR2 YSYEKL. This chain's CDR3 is CASSQGATYEQYF. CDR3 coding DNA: TGCGCCAGCAGCCAGGGAGCTACCTACGAGCAGTACTTC.

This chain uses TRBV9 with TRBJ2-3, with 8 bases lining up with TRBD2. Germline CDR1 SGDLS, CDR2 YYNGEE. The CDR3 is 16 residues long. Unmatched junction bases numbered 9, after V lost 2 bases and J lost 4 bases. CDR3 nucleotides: TGTGCCAGCAGCGTTCTAGCGGGCACCTATCCAGATACGCAGTATTTT. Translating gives CASSVLAGTYPDTQYF.

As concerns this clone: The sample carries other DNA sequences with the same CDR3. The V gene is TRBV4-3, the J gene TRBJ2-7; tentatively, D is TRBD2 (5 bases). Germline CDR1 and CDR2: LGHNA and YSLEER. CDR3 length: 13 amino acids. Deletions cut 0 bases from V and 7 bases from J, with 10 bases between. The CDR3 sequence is CASSQDGTGEQYF. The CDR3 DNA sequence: TGCGCCAGCAGCCAAGATGGTACGGGGGAGCAGTACTTC.

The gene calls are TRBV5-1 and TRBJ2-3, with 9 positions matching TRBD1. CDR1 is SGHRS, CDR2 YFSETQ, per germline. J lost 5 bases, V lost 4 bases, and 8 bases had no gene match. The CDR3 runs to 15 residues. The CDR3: CASSTAGQGGDTQYF. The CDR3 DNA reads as TGCGCCAGCAGCACAGCGGGACAGGGAGGAGATACGCAGTATTTT.

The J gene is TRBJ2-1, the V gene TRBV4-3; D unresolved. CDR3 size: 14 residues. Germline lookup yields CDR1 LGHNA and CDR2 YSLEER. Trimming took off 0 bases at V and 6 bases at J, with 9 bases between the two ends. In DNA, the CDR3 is TGCGCCAGCAGCCAAGATACCAGCGCCAATGAGCAGTTCTTC. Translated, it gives CASSQDTSANEQFF.

As DNA, the CDR3 is TGTGCCAGTAGTTCGCGACTAGCGGGAGTCACCGGGGAGCTGTTTTTT. Protein sequence: CASSSRLAGVTGELFF. V and J are TRBV19 and TRBJ2-2; 12 bases are a match to TRBD2. With V trimmed by 5 bases and J by 4 bases, 5 bases remained unmatched. The CDR3 loop spans 16 amino acids. Germline V lookup: CDR1 LNHDA, CDR2 SQIVND (reference sequence).

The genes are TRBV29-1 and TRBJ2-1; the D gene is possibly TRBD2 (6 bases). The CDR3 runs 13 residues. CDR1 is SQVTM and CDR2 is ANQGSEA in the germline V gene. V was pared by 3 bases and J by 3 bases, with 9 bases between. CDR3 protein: CSVELANYNEQFF. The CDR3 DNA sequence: TGCAGCGTTGAGCTAGCGAACTACAATGAGCAGTTCTTC.

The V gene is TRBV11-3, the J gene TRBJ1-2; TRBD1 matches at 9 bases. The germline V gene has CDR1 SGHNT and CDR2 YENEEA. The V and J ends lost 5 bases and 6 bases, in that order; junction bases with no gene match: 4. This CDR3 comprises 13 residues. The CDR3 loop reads CASSLTGGHGYTF. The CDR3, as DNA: TGTGCCAGCAGCCTGACAGGGGGGCATGGCTACACCTTC.

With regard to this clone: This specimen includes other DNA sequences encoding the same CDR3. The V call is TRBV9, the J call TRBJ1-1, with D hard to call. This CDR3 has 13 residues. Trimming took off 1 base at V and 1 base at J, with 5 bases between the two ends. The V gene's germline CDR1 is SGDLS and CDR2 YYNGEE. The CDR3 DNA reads TGTGCCAGCAGCGTATCAGGGAACACTGAAGCTTTCTTT. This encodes CASSVSGNTEAFF.

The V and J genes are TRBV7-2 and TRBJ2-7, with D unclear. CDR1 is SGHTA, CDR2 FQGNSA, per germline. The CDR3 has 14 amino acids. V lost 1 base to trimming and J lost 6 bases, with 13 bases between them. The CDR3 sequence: CASSLEWRLGEQYF. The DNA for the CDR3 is TGTGCCAGCAGCTTAGAATGGCGGTTGGGCGAGCAGTACTTC.

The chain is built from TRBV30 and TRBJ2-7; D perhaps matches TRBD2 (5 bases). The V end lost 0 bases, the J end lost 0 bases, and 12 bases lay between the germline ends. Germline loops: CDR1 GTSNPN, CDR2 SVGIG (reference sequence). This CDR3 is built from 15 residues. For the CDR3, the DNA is TGTGCCTGGAGTGTACTTATGGGGAGCTCCTACGAGCAGTACTTC. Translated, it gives CAWSVLMGSSYEQYF.

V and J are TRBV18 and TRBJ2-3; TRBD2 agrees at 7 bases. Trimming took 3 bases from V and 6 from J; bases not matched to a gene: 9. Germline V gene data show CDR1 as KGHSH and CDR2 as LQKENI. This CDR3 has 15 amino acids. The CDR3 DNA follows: TGTGCCAGCTCACCGATGCGGGAGTCCGTCGATACGCAGTATTTT. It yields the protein CASSPMRESVDTQYF.

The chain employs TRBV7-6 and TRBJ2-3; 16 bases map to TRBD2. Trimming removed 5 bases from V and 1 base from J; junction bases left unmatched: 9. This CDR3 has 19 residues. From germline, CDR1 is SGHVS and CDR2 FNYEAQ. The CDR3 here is CASSLRGTSGRGGTDTQYF. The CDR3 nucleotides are TGTGCCAGCAGCCTCCGCGGGACTAGCGGGAGGGGAGGCACAGATACGCAGTATTTT.

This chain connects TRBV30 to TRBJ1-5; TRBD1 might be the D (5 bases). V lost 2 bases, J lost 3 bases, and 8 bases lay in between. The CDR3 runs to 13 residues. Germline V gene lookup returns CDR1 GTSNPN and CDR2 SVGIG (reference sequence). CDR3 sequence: CAWSSGDNQPQHF. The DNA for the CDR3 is TGTGCCTGGAGTTCGGGGGACAATCAGCCCCAGCATTTT.

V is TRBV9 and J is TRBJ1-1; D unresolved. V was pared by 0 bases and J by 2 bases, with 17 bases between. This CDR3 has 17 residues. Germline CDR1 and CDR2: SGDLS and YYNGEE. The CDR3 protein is CASSVEVALSGNTEAFF. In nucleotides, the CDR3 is TGTGCCAGCAGCGTAGAGGTCGCCCTCTCGGGTAACACTGAAGCTTTCTTT.

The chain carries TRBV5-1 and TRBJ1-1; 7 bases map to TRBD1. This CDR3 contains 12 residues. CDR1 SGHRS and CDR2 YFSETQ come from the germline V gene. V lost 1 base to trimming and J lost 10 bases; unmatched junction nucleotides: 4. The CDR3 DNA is TGCGCCAGCAGCTTGCAGGGGGTCGTAGCTTTCTTT. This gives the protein CASSLQGVVAFF.

The chain's CDR3 is CASSYHLRDRNTGELFF. CDR3 DNA sequence: TGCGCCAGCAGCTACCACCTCCGGGACAGAAACACCGGGGAGCTGTTTTTT. V usage is TRBV4-3 and J usage is TRBJ2-2, with TRBD1 identical over 7 bases. Germline V gene sequence: CDR1 LGHNA, CDR2 YSLEER. The trim removed 5 bases at V and 2 bases at J, leaving 11 bases unmatched. This CDR3 region has 17 residues.

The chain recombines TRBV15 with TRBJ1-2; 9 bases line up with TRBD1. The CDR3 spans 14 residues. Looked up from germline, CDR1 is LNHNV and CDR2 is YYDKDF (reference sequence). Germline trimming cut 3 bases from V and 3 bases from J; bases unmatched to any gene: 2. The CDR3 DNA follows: TGTGCCACCAGCAGGAGGACAGGGGACTATGGCTACACCTTC. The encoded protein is CATSRRTGDYGYTF.

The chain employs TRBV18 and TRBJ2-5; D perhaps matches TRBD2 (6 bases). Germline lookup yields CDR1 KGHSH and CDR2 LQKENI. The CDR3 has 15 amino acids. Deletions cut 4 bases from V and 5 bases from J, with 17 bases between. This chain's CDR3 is CASSLSPGLGETQYF. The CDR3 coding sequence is TGTGCCAGCTCACTCTCTCCGGGACTGGGGGAGACCCAGTACTTC. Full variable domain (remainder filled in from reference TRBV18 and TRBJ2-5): NAGVMQNPRHLVRRRGQEARLRCSPMKGHSHVYWYRQLPEEGLKFMVYLQKENIIDESGMPKERFSAEFPKEGPSILRIQQVVRGDSAAYFCASSLSPGLGETQYFGPGTRLLVL.